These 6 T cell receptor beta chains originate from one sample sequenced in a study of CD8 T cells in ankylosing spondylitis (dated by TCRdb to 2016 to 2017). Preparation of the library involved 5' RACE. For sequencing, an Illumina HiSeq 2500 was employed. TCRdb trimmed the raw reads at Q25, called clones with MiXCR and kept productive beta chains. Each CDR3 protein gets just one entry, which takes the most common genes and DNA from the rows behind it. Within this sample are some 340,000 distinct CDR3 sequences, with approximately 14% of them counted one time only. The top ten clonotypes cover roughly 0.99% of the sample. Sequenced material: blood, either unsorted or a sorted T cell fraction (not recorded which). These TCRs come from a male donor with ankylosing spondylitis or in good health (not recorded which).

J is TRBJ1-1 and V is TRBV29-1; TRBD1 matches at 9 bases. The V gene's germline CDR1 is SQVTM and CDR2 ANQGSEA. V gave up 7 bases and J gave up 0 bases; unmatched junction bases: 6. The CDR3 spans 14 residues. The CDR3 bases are TGCAGCGCAGGGACAGGGAATTTGAACACTGAAGCTTTCTTT. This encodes CSAGTGNLNTEAFF.

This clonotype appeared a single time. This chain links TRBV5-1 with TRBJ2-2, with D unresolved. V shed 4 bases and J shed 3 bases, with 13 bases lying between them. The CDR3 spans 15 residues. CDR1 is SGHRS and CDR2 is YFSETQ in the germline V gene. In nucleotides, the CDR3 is TGCGCCAGCAGCCCGTGGTCTACCTACACCGGGGAGCTGTTTTTT. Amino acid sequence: CASSPWSTYTGELFF. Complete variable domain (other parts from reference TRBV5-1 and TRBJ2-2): KAGVTQTPRYLIKTRGQQVTLSCSPISGHRSVSWYQQTPGQGLQFLFEYFSETQRNKGNFPGRFSGRQFSNSRSEMNVSTLELGDSALYLCASSPWSTYTGELFFGEGSRLTVL.

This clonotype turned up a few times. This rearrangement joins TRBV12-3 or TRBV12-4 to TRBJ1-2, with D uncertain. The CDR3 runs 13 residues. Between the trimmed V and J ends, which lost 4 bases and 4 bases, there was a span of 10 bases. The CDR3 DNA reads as TGTGCCAGCAGTTCGACCTGGAGCTATGGCTACACCTTC. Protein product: CASSSTWSYGYTF.

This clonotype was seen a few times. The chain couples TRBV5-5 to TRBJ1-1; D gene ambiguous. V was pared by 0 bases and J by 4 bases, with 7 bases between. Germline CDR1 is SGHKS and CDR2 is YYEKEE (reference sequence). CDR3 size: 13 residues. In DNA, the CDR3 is TGTGCCAGCAGCTTGGAAGTTCGCACTGAAGCTTTCTTT. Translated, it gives CASSLEVRTEAFF.

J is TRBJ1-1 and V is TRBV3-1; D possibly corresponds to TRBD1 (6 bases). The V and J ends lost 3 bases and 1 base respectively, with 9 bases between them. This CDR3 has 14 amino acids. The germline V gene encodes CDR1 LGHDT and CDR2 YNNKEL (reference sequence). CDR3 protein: CASSQTGPNTEAFF. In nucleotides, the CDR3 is TGTGCCAGCAGCCAGACAGGCCCGAACACTGAAGCTTTCTTT.

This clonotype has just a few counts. The CDR3 sequence: CASSPGIGGGSNQPQHF. DNA for the CDR3: TGTGCCAGCAGCCCCGGAATCGGGGGCGGTAGCAATCAGCCCCAGCATTTT. The genes are TRBV11-2 and TRBJ1-5; a weak D match, TRBD1 (6 bases). The CDR3 extends over 17 amino acids. Trimming shortened V by 5 bases and J by 0 bases, and 17 bases separated the two germline ends. Looked up from germline, CDR1 is SGHAT and CDR2 is FQNNGV.